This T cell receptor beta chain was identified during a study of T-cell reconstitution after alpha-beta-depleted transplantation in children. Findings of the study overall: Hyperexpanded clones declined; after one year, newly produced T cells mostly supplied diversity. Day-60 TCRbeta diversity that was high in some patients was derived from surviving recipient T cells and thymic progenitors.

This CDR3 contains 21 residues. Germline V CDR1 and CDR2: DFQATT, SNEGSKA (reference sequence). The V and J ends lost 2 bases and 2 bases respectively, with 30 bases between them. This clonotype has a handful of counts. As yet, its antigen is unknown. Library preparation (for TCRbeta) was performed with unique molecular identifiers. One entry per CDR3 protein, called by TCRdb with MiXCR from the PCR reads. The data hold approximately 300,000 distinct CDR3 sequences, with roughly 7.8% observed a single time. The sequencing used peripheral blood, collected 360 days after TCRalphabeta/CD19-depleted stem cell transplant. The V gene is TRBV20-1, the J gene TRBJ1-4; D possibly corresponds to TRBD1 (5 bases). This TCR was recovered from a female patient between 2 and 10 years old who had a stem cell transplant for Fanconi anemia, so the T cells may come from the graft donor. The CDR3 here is CSARRPPSFPGTHSTNEKLFF. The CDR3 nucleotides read TGCAGTGCTAGAAGGCCCCCTTCGTTTCCAGGGACTCATTCCACTAATGAAAAACTGTTTTTT.